This TCR beta chain stems from a study of cytomegalovirus exposure and HLA in healthy donors. Deletions cut 5 bases from V and 9 bases from J, with 28 bases between. Germline V gene sequence: CDR1 MDHEN, CDR2 SYDVKM. The CDR3 runs to 17 residues. The PCR employed 60 Vbeta primers together with 13 Jbeta primers. Sequenced by immunoSEQ multiplex PCR; TCRdb stores in-frame clones only, minus some. The listing contains 150,000 or so clones. The origin of this receptor is a woman between 45 and 65 years old in good health and CMV-seronegative. The source material was PBMCs. V and J are TRBV28 and TRBJ2-5; weak D call: TRBD2 (5 bases). CDR3 coding DNA: TGTGCCAGCAGTCCAACCCTAGCTGCCCCGCGAGCCGGGGCCCAGTACTTC. This translates into CASSPTLAAPRAGAQYF.